Listed below are T cell receptor beta chains from one sample, sequenced in a study of control samples from healthy donors and cancer patients. Generated by immunoSEQ multiplex PCR, the TCRdb table keeps only in-frame clones and is missing some. The sample includes about 160,000 clones, 96% of them seen just once. The material sequenced was blood. The receptor source for this set is a woman in her twenties or thirties in good health. Both conserved end residues are part of each CDR3. Fields, in order: V gene, D gene, J gene, clone size, CDR3 DNA, CDR3 protein. The D gene is left open where the match is weak. Size values are once, few and many counts, or a class for expanded clones, and some rows have none.

TRBV3-1/TRBV3-2	TRBD2	TRBJ2-5	once	TGTGCCAGCAGCCAAGGCGGGGGGACCCAGTACTTC	CASSQGGGTQYF
TRBV6-5	TRBD1	TRBJ1-1	NA	TGTGCCAGCAGGCCGGGACAGGGGAGAACTGAAGCTTTCTTT	CASRPGQGRTEAFF
TRBV6-6	NA	TRBJ1-6	NA	TGTGCCAGCAAGTCGTTTCTAAGCTCCTATAATTCACCCCTCCACTTT	CASKSFLSSYNSPLHF
TRBV5-1	TRBD1	TRBJ2-1	NA	TGCGCCAGCAGCCCGACAGGGGTGACCTACAATGAGCAGTTCTTC	CASSPTGVTYNEQFF
TRBV4-1	NA	TRBJ1-5	NA	TGCGCCAGCAGCCCCCGTGAAGGGACCAATCAGCCCCAGCATTTT	CASSPREGTNQPQHF
TRBV15	NA	TRBJ1-5	once	TGTGCCACCAGCAGAGGACAGAATAGCAATCAGCCCCAGCATTTT	CATSRGQNSNQPQHF
TRBV6-1	TRBD1	TRBJ1-5	NA	TGTGCCAGCAGTGCTTACAGGGGCAGGAGCAATCAGCCCCAGCATTTT	CASSAYRGRSNQPQHF
TRBV19	TRBD2	TRBJ2-1	NA	TGTGCCAGTAGTATTTCAGCGGGGAGCTCCTACAATGAGCAGTTCTTC	CASSISAGSSYNEQFF
TRBV27	NA	TRBJ2-7	NA	TGTGCCAGCAGTCGCAATAGCGCCTCCTACGAGCAGTACTTC	CASSRNSASYEQYF
TRBV7-2	TRBD2	TRBJ2-1	NA	TGTGCCAGCAGGTTGAGCGGGAGTTCCTACAATGAGCAGTTCTTC	CASRLSGSSYNEQFF
TRBV5-1	TRBD2	TRBJ2-7	NA	TGCGCCAGCAGCTTGGAGGCTAGCGGGAACTACGAGCAGTACTTC	CASSLEASGNYEQYF
TRBV19	NA	TRBJ1-5	NA	TGTGCCAGTAGTACGTACAGTGGCAATCAGCCCCAGCATTTT	CASSTYSGNQPQHF
TRBV6-1	NA	TRBJ1-2	NA	TGTGCCAGCAGTGAAATTGGGGGGCGGGCCTATGGCTACACCTTC	CASSEIGGRAYGYTF
TRBV5-1	NA	TRBJ2-7	NA	TGCGCCAGCAGCTTGGATTCAAGGAGGTACGAGCAGTACTTC	CASSLDSRRYEQYF
TRBV11-1	NA	TRBJ1-2	NA	TGTGCCAGCAGCTTTCCAGGGATGGGTGGCTACACCTTC	CASSFPGMGGYTF
TRBV5-4	TRBD1	TRBJ2-7	NA	TGTGCCAGCAGCTTGGCCCCGGGACAGGGCTACGAGCAGTACTTC	CASSLAPGQGYEQYF
TRBV19	TRBD1	TRBJ1-1	NA	TGTGCCAGTAGTTTCGACAGGGGGCGGACTGAAGCTTTCTTT	CASSFDRGRTEAFF
TRBV24-1	NA	TRBJ2-1	NA	TGTGCCACCAGTGACCCCGGGACGGATGAGCAGTTCTTC	CATSDPGTDEQFF
TRBV7-9	NA	TRBJ1-4	NA	TGTGCCAGCAGCTTAGGTCGAGGGACGGAAAAACTGTTTTTT	CASSLGRGTEKLFF
TRBV19	NA	TRBJ1-3	NA	TGTGCCAGTAGCGTGGGCTCTGGAAACACCATATATTTT	CASSVGSGNTIYF
TRBV6-1	TRBD1	TRBJ2-7	NA	TGTGCCAGCAGTGAGTATGGGACAGGGAACTACGAGCAGTACTTC	CASSEYGTGNYEQYF
TRBV11-2	NA	TRBJ2-7	NA	TGTGCCAGCAGCTTAGAATCGGACTTACCCTACGAGCAGTACTTC	CASSLESDLPYEQYF
TRBV18	TRBD1	TRBJ2-7	NA	TGTGCCAGCTCACGACAGGGATCGTCCTACGAGCAGTACTTC	CASSRQGSSYEQYF
TRBV5-1	TRBD2	TRBJ2-1	NA	TGCGCCAGCAGCTTCGGACTAGAACCACCCCCTGAGCAGTTCTTC	CASSFGLEPPPEQFF
TRBV5-6	NA	TRBJ1-5	once	TGTGCCAGCAGCGTTGGGGGTAGCAATCAGCCCCAGCATTTT	CASSVGGSNQPQHF
TRBV10-3	NA	TRBJ2-7	NA	TGTGCCACCCGGCAAGTAGCGGATTACGAGCAGTACTTC	CATRQVADYEQYF
TRBV5-6	NA	TRBJ2-3	NA	TGTGCCAGCAGCCGAGGACCCCTTGGCCGGGATACGCAGTATTTT	CASSRGPLGRDTQYF
TRBV5-5	TRBD2	TRBJ2-5	NA	TGTGCCAGCAGCTTGGGTCGGGCTAGCGGGGCCCAAGAGACCCAGTACTTC	CASSLGRASGAQETQYF
TRBV6-5	NA	TRBJ2-3	NA	TGTGCCTCCGCGCGGGGAACAGATACGCAGTATTTT	CASARGTDTQYF
TRBV6-1	NA	TRBJ1-5	NA	TGTGCCAGCAGTGAAAAAAAGGGCAGGGGTGATCAGCCCCAGCATTTT	CASSEKKGRGDQPQHF
TRBV21-1	NA	TRBJ1-2	NA	TGTGCCAGCAGCAAAGCGCGGAGGTCCCGCTATGGCTACACCTTC	CASSKARRSRYGYTF
TRBV20-1	NA	TRBJ1-1	NA	TGCAGTGCCCCAGGGAGGTGGGCTTTCTTT	CSAPGRWAFF
TRBV7-9	NA	TRBJ2-6	NA	TGTGCCAGCAGCTTAGCCGTCCCTGGGGCCAACGTCCTGACTTTC	CASSLAVPGANVLTF
TRBV28	NA	TRBJ1-2	NA	TGTGCCAGCAGTTTAACCGGTTTGAGGGACTTGGGAGGCTACACCTTC	CASSLTGLRDLGGYTF
TRBV19	NA	TRBJ1-2	NA	TGTGCCAGTAGGGATTCTAACTATGGCTACACCTTC	CASRDSNYGYTF
TRBV5-5	NA	TRBJ2-7	NA	TGTGCCAGCAGCCTTGCGGACGAGCAGTACTTC	CASSLADEQYF
TRBV2	NA	TRBJ2-5	NA	TGTGCCAGCAGTGAACCTCGGGGGCGGGAAGAGACCCAGTACTTC	CASSEPRGREETQYF
TRBV2	NA	TRBJ1-2	once	TGTGCCAGCACCGAATGGTCCTACCGGGGCTACACCTTC	CASTEWSYRGYTF
TRBV12-5	NA	TRBJ1-1	NA	TGTGCTAGTGCCTTTGAGGTGACTGAAGCTTTCTTT	CASAFEVTEAFF
TRBV3-1/TRBV3-2	NA	TRBJ1-5	NA	TGTGCCAGCAGCCAAGGGCGTAGCAATCAGCCCCAGCATTTT	CASSQGRSNQPQHF
TRBV5-8	NA	TRBJ1-1	NA	TGTGCCAGCAGCTTCAGACCAAACACTGAAGCTTTCTTT	CASSFRPNTEAFF
TRBV18	NA	TRBJ1-5	NA	TGTGCCAGCTCACCCGACAGACATCAGCCCCAGCATTTT	CASSPDRHQPQHF
TRBV19	TRBD1	TRBJ2-7	NA	TGTGCCAGTAGGGGATCGGGACAGGGTCCCTACGAGCAGTACTTC	CASRGSGQGPYEQYF
TRBV29-1	NA	TRBJ2-7	NA	TGCAGCGTTGTAGTACGGAACTCCTACGAGCAGTACTTC	CSVVVRNSYEQYF
TRBV6-1	NA	TRBJ1-4	NA	TGTGCCAGCAGTGAATGGCGGGCAGATGAAAAACTGTTTTTT	CASSEWRADEKLFF
TRBV7-9	NA	TRBJ2-4	NA	TGTGCCAGCAGCTTAGGTGTGGGGACAATAAGCAAAAACATTCAGTACTTC	CASSLGVGTISKNIQYF
TRBV5-1	NA	TRBJ2-2	NA	TGCGCCAGCAGCTTGGTCACCGCCACCGGGGAGCTGTTTTTT	CASSLVTATGELFF
TRBV19	NA	TRBJ1-2	NA	TGTGCCAGTAGTATAGGGCCCTTGCAGGGTGATGGCTACACCTTC	CASSIGPLQGDGYTF
TRBV3-1/TRBV3-2	NA	TRBJ2-1	NA	TGTGCCAGCAGCCAGGGGGGGACAGTTGAGCAGTTCTTC	CASSQGGTVEQFF
TRBV24-1	NA	TRBJ2-3	NA	TGTGCCACCAGTGACATCGGACGGACTAGCACAGATACGCAGTATTTT	CATSDIGRTSTDTQYF
TRBV28	NA	TRBJ2-7	NA	TGTGCCAGCAGTTCCCCCCGCAGGGATGTTAGGAACGAGCAGTACTTC	CASSSPRRDVRNEQYF
TRBV3-1/TRBV3-2	TRBD2	TRBJ2-7	once	TGTGCCAGCAGCCAAGGGGTACTAGCGGCCTACGAGCAGTACTTC	CASSQGVLAAYEQYF
TRBV4-1	TRBD1	TRBJ1-6	once	TGCGCCAGCAGCCTGACCACGGGACAGAATTCACCCCTCCACTTT	CASSLTTGQNSPLHF
TRBV19	NA	TRBJ1-1	NA	TGTGCCAGTAGTACCTTAGACCGGTTCACTGAAGCTTTCTTT	CASSTLDRFTEAFF
TRBV5-1	NA	TRBJ2-3	NA	TGCGCCAGCAGCCCCGCGGAGGGGATCACGGATACGCAGTATTTT	CASSPAEGITDTQYF
TRBV5-1	NA	TRBJ2-1	NA	TGCGCCAGCAGCGTTGGTGGGGTCTACAATGAGCAGTTCTTC	CASSVGGVYNEQFF
TRBV5-1	TRBD1	TRBJ1-1	NA	TGCGCCAGCAGCTTTAGACAGGGGGCCCGGGACACTGAAGCTTTCTTT	CASSFRQGARDTEAFF
TRBV6-5	TRBD1	TRBJ2-7	NA	TGTGCCAGCAGTCGAACGGACAGGTACTCCTACGAGCAGTACTTC	CASSRTDRYSYEQYF